These T cell receptor beta chains were read from a single sample in a study of shared clonotypes between healthy human individuals. The method was immunoSEQ multiplex PCR; TCRdb's version includes in-frame clones alone and lacks a portion of them. The data contain 2,500,000 or so clones, approximately 90% of them singletons. Sequencing input: naive CD4+ T cells from PBMCs. These receptors originate from a man aged 18-30 years in good health. Some clones in this sample may be carry-over from other donors' samples. Both conserved end residues are part of each CDR3. The D gene is left open where the match is weak. Rows give clone size only sometimes, using once, few, many, or a class for an expanded clone.

v_call	d_call	clone_size	j_call	cdr3_aa	cdr3_nt
TRBV7-3	TRBD2	-	TRBJ2-1	CASSLTMREPNEQFF	TGTGCCAGCAGCTTAACTATGCGGGAGCCCAATGAGCAGTTCTTC
TRBV19	-	-	TRBJ2-5	CASSIITAGGTQYF	TGTGCCAGTAGTATAATTACAGCTGGAGGGACCCAGTACTTC
TRBV4-2	-	-	TRBJ2-5	CASSPKAYGTQETQYF	TGTGCCAGCAGCCCTAAAGCGTACGGGACCCAAGAGACCCAGTACTTC
TRBV5-4	-	-	TRBJ1-1	CASSLWQGSNTEAFF	TGTGCCAGCAGCTTGTGGCAGGGATCGAACACTGAAGCTTTCTTT
TRBV7-3	-	-	TRBJ1-2	CASSFSGRVWEGYTF	TGTGCCAGCAGCTTCTCGGGCAGGGTATGGGAAGGCTACACCTTC
TRBV4-1	TRBD1	-	TRBJ2-7	CASSQSAWDRVYEQYF	TGCGCCAGCAGCCAAAGTGCATGGGACAGGGTTTACGAGCAGTACTTC
TRBV5-1	TRBD1	-	TRBJ2-5	CASSEQGAQQTQYF	TGCGCCAGCAGCGAGCAGGGGGCGCAGCAGACCCAGTACTTC
TRBV10-3	-	-	TRBJ1-1	CAISNRGVEAFF	TGTGCCATCAGTAACCGGGGGGTTGAAGCTTTCTTT
TRBV4-1	-	-	TRBJ2-3	CASGQLTDTQYF	TGCGCCAGCGGGCAGCTCACAGATACGCAGTATTTT
TRBV7-8	TRBD1	-	TRBJ1-1	CASSSSDRGEAFF	TGTGCCAGCAGCTCCTCCGACAGGGGTGAAGCTTTCTTT
TRBV19	-	-	TRBJ1-1	CASSKYRSGNTEAFF	TGTGCCAGTAGCAAATACAGGTCGGGGAACACTGAAGCTTTCTTT
TRBV9	TRBD1	-	TRBJ1-2	CASSTGTGGGYTF	TGTGCCAGCAGCACCGGGACAGGGGGTGGCTACACCTTC
TRBV28	TRBD1	-	TRBJ2-5	CASSTDRGETQYF	TGTGCCAGCAGCACGGACAGGGGAGAGACCCAGTACTTC
TRBV6-1	TRBD2	-	TRBJ2-3	CASSGHTSGTDTQYF	TGTGCCAGCAGTGGCCACACTAGCGGGACAGATACGCAGTATTTT
TRBV28	TRBD2	-	TRBJ2-3	CASSDLAGVVDTQYF	TGTGCCAGCAGCGATCTAGCGGGAGTGGTAGATACGCAGTATTTT
TRBV14	-	-	TRBJ2-2	CASSLYPGELFF	TGTGCCAGCAGCTTATATCCCGGGGAGCTGTTTTTT
TRBV10-3	-	-	TRBJ2-3	CAISENQRATDTQYF	TGTGCCATCAGTGAAAACCAGAGGGCGACAGATACGCAGTATTTT
TRBV6-5	-	-	TRBJ2-7	CASSYQSFSYEQYF	TGTGCCAGCAGTTACCAGTCATTCTCCTACGAGCAGTACTTC
TRBV4-3	TRBD2	once	TRBJ2-2	CASSQERIGLAGGPNTGELFF	TGCGCCAGCAGCCAAGAAAGAATAGGACTAGCGGGAGGGCCGAACACCGGGGAGCTGTTTTTT
TRBV2	-	-	TRBJ2-7	CASSERDYEQYF	TGTGCCAGCAGTGAAAGGGACTACGAGCAGTACTTC
TRBV27	-	-	TRBJ1-1	CASSNRGTEAFF	TGTGCCAGCAGTAATCGCGGCACTGAAGCTTTCTTT
TRBV7-6	-	-	TRBJ2-2	CASSFSGGGNTGELFF	TGTGCCAGCAGCTTTAGCGGAGGCGGGAACACCGGGGAGCTGTTTTTT
TRBV7-8	-	-	TRBJ2-3	CASSLVADTQYF	TGTGCCAGCAGCTTAGTGGCAGATACGCAGTATTTT
TRBV28	TRBD1	-	TRBJ2-7	CASSLRQGGEQYF	TGTGCCAGCAGTTTAAGACAGGGCGGCGAGCAGTACTTC
TRBV18	-	-	TRBJ2-7	CASSAHLAYEQYF	TGTGCCAGCTCCGCTCATTTGGCCTACGAGCAGTACTTC
TRBV28	-	-	TRBJ2-4	CASSYEGTKNIQYF	TGTGCCAGCAGTTATGAGGGAACTAAAAACATTCAGTACTTC
TRBV27	TRBD1	-	TRBJ1-5	CASNPGQGNSNQPQHF	TGTGCCAGCAATCCCGGACAGGGGAATAGCAATCAGCCCCAGCATTTT
TRBV6-1	-	-	TRBJ1-2	CASSLMPPLYGYTF	TGTGCCAGCAGCCTTATGCCCCCCCTCTATGGCTACACCTTC
TRBV7-6	TRBD1	once	TRBJ2-3	CASSLAITGGADTQYF	TGTGCCAGCAGCTTAGCGATCACAGGGGGCGCCGATACGCAGTATTTT
TRBV28	TRBD2	-	TRBJ2-1	CASSGSGTTSYNEQFF	TGTGCCAGCAGTGGAAGCGGGACTACATCCTACAATGAGCAGTTCTTC
TRBV25-1	-	-	TRBJ2-2	CASKTNTGELFF	TGTGCCAGCAAAACCAACACCGGGGAGCTGTTTTTT
TRBV11-3	-	-	TRBJ2-3	CASSLGPVGSTDTQYF	TGTGCCAGCAGCTTGGGGCCGGTGGGGAGCACAGATACGCAGTATTTT
TRBV7-3	-	-	TRBJ2-5	CASSSTLQETQYF	TGTGCCAGCAGCTCAACCCTCCAAGAGACCCAGTACTTC
TRBV7-3	TRBD2	-	TRBJ2-5	CASSLTIGGGETQYF	TGTGCCAGCAGCTTAACTATTGGGGGAGGGGAGACCCAGTACTTC
TRBV4-2	-	-	TRBJ2-5	CASSRRRGSGVRETQYF	TGTGCCAGCAGCCGAAGAAGGGGATCCGGCGTCCGGGAGACCCAGTACTTC
TRBV27	TRBD1	-	TRBJ1-2	CASSFSSGQGGFGYGYTF	TGTGCCAGCAGTTTCTCTTCCGGACAGGGAGGCTTCGGCTATGGCTACACCTTC
TRBV5-1	TRBD1	-	TRBJ1-2	CASSEGQGAGGYTF	TGCGCCAGCAGCGAGGGACAGGGGGCAGGCGGCTACACCTTC
TRBV5-5	-	-	TRBJ1-4	CASSSLKGVIGKLFF	TGTGCCAGCAGCAGCCTTAAGGGTGTAATCGGAAAACTGTTTTTT
TRBV28	-	few	TRBJ1-1	CASTSIDEAFF	TGTGCCAGCACTTCTATTGATGAAGCTTTCTTT
TRBV25-1	TRBD1	-	TRBJ2-1	CASSVDRGYNEQFF	TGTGCCAGCAGTGTGGACAGGGGCTACAATGAGCAGTTCTTC
TRBV10-3	-	-	TRBJ2-7	CAISTGSSNEQYF	TGTGCCATCAGCACGGGAAGTTCCAACGAGCAGTACTTC